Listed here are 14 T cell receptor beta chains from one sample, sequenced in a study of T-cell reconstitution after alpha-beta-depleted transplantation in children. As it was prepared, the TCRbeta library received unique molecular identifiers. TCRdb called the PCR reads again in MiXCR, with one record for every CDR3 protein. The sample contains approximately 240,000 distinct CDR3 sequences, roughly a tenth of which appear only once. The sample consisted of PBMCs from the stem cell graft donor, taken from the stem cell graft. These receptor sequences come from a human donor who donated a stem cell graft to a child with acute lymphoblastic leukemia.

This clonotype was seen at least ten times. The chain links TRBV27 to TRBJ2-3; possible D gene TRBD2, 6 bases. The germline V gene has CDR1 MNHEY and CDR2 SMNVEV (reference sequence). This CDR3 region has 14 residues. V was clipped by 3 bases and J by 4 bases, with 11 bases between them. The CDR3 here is CASSLGLASDTQYF. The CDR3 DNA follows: TGTGCCAGCAGTTTGGGGCTAGCGTCAGATACGCAGTATTTT.

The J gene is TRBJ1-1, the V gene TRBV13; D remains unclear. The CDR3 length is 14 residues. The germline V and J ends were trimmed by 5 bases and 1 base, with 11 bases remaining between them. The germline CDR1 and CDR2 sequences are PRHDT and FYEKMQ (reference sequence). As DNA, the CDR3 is TGTGCCAGCAGCCTACATGGACCGAACACTGAAGCTTTCTTT. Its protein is CASSLHGPNTEAFF.

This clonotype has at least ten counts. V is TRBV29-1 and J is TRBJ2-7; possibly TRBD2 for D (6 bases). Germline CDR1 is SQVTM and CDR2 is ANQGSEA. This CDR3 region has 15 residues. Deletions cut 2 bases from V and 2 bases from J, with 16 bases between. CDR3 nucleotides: TGCAGCGTTGAACTTTGGGGACTTACGACCTACGAGCAGTACTTC. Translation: CSVELWGLTTYEQYF.

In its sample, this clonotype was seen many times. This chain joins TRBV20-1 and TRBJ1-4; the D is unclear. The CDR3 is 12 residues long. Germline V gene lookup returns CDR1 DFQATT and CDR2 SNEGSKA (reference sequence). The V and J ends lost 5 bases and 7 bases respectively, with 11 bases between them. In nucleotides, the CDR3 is TGCAGTGCTTTCGACATCGGTGAAAAACTGTTTTTT. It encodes CSAFDIGEKLFF.

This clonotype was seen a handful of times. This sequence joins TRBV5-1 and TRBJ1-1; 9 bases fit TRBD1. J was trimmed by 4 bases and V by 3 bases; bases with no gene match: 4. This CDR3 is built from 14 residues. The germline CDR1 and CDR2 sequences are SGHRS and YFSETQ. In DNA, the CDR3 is TGCGCCAGCAGCTACCAGACAGGGGGCACTGAAGCTTTCTTT. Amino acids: CASSYQTGGTEAFF. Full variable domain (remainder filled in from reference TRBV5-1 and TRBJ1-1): KAGVTQTPRYLIKTRGQQVTLSCSPISGHRSVSWYQQTPGQGLQFLFEYFSETQRNKGNFPGRFSGRQFSNSRSEMNVSTLELGDSALYLCASSYQTGGTEAFFGQGTRLTVV.

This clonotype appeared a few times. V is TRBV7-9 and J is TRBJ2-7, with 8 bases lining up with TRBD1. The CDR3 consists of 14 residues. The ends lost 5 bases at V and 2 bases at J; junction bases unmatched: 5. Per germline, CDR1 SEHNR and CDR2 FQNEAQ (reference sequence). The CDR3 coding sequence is TGTGCCAGCAGCGGAGGACAGGGACCCTACGAGCAGTACTTC. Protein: CASSGGQGPYEQYF.

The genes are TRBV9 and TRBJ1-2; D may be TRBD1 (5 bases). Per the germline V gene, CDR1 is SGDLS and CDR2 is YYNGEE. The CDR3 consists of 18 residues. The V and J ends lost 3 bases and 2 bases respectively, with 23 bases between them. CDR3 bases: TGTGCCAGCAGCGGAACCCCCTGGTTTTACGAGGGGAACTATGGCTACACCTTC. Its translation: CASSGTPWFYEGNYGYTF.

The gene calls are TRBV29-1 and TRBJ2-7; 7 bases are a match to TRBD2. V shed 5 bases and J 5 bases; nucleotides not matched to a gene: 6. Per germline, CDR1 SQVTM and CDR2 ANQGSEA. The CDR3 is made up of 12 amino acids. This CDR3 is CSVFRGENEQYF. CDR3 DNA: TGCAGCGTTTTTCGGGGGGAGAACGAGCAGTACTTC.

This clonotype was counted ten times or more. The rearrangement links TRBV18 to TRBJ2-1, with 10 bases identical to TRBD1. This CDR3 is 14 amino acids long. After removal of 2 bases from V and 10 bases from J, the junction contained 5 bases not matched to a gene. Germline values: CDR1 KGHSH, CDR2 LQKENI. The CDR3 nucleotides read TGTGCCAGCTCACCAGCCGGGACAGGGGACGAGCAGTTCTTC. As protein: CASSPAGTGDEQFF.

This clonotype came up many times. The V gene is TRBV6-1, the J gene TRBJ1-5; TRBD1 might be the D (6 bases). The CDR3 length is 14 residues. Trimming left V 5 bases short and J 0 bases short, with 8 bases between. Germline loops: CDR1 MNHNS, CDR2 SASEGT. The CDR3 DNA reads TGTGCCAGCAGTAAGACAGGTAGCAATCAGCCCCAGCATTTT. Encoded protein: CASSKTGSNQPQHF.

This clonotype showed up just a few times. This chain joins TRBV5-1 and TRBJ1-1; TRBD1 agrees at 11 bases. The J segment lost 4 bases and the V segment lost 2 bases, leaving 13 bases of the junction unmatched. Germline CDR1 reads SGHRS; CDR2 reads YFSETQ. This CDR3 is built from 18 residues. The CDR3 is CASSFTGTGGISVTEAFF. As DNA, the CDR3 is TGCGCCAGCAGCTTTACCGGGACAGGGGGTATCTCTGTCACTGAAGCTTTCTTT.

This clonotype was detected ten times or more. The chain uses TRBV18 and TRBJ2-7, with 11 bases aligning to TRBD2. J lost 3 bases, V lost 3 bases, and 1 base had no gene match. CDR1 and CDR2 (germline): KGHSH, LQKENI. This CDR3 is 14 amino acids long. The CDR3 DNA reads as TGTGCCAGCTCACCGGGGACTAGCGGCTACGAGCAGTACTTC. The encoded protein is CASSPGTSGYEQYF.

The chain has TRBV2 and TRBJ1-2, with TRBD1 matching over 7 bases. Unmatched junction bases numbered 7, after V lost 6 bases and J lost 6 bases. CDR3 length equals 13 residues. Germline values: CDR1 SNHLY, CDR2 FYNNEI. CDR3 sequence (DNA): TGTGCCAGCAGCCACGACAGGGTCAATGGCTACACCTTC. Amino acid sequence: CASSHDRVNGYTF.

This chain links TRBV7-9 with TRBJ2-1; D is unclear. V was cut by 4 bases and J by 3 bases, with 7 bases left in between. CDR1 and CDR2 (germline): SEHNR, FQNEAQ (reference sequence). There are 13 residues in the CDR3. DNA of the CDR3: TGTGCCAGCAGCTCGACAAACTACAATGAGCAGTTCTTC. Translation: CASSSTNYNEQFF.